A selection of T cell receptor beta chains follows, all from one sample in a study of blood T cell repertoires in COVID-19. Profiling relied on immunoSEQ multiplex PCR, and the TCRdb table lists in-frame clones only, not all of them. The data contain about 36,000 clones, around 80% of them singletons. The sequenced sample was peripheral blood. All receptors come from a man aged 55 to 70 with acute or convalescent COVID-19. Each CDR3 is given with its conserved first and last residue. D genes are given only for firm matches. Only some rows state a clone size, as once, few, many or a class for expanded clones.

D	V	size	length	J	DNA	CDR3
-	TRBV10-3	-	12	TRBJ2-7	TGTGCCATCAGTGAGACGGAGTACGAGCAGTACTTC	CAISETEYEQYF
TRBD2	TRBV5-1	-	19	TRBJ2-3	TGCGCCAGCAGCTCATGGTGGGCGGGAGGGCCAGCGGGCACAGATACGCAGTATTTT	CASSSWWAGGPAGTDTQYF
TRBD1	TRBV15	-	16	TRBJ2-2	TGTGCCACCAGCGGAAAGACAGGGTCAGGAACCGGGGAGCTGTTTTTT	CATSGKTGSGTGELFF
-	TRBV5-1	many	15	TRBJ1-2	TGCGCCAGCAGCTCTACCGACGGACAGTACTATGGCTACACCTTC	CASSSTDGQYYGYTF
-	TRBV5-4	-	13	TRBJ2-5	TGTGCCAGCAGCTTGTACGGGGTGGAGACCCAGTACTTC	CASSLYGVETQYF
-	TRBV15	-	14	TRBJ2-1	TGTGCCACCAGGGAGGGGCGGAAATACAATGAGCAGTTCTTC	CATREGRKYNEQFF
TRBD2	TRBV5-1	-	15	TRBJ2-7	TGCGCCAGCAGTCCTCCGGGGGGATTTTTAGACGAGCAGTACTTC	CASSPPGGFLDEQYF
TRBD2	TRBV10-1	-	16	TRBJ2-7	TGCGCCTCCAAACTAACAGCGGGAGGGGGGTTCGACGAGCAGTACTTC	CASKLTAGGGFDEQYF
TRBD1	TRBV2	-	16	TRBJ1-2	TGTGCCAGCAGTGACCGACGGACAGGGGGCGCGGGGGGCTACACCTTC	CASSDRRTGGAGGYTF
-	TRBV3-1/TRBV3-2	-	14	TRBJ1-1	TGTGCCAGCAGCCAAGGGGCGATGAACACTGAAGCTTTCTTT	CASSQGAMNTEAFF
TRBD2	TRBV6-2/TRBV6-3	-	16	TRBJ2-1	TGTGCCAGCAGTCGCGATAGCGGGAGGACCTACAATGAGCAGTTCTTC	CASSRDSGRTYNEQFF
TRBD1	TRBV2	-	15	TRBJ2-5	TGTGCCAGCAGGAATACGGACAGGGGGAGATGGACCCAGTACTTC	CASRNTDRGRWTQYF
TRBD1	TRBV6-6	-	14	TRBJ2-7	TGTGCCAGCAGCTATGGACAGGGTGGCTACGAGCAGTACTTC	CASSYGQGGYEQYF
TRBD1	TRBV7-2	-	15	TRBJ1-2	TGTGCCAGCAGCTTAGCCGGGACAGGGGTCGAGGGCTACACCTTC	CASSLAGTGVEGYTF
TRBD2	TRBV7-6	-	16	TRBJ2-3	TGTGCCAGCAGCAATCGACTAGCGGGAATCACAGATACGCAGTATTTT	CASSNRLAGITDTQYF
TRBD1	TRBV28	-	16	TRBJ2-4	TGTGCCAGCAGTCGGGGACAGGTTATAGCCAAAAACATTCAGTACTTC	CASSRGQVIAKNIQYF
-	TRBV7-6	-	14	TRBJ2-2	TGTGCCACCGATGGGCTTGGGCCCGCCGGGGAGCTGTTTTTT	CATDGLGPAGELFF
-	TRBV4-3	-	16	TRBJ2-2	TGCGCCAGCAGCCAAGATGGGGGGATCAACACCGGGGAGCTGTTTTTT	CASSQDGGINTGELFF
-	TRBV11-3	-	13	TRBJ1-4	TGTGCCAGCAGCTTAAATTGGCAGGAAAAACTGTTTTTT	CASSLNWQEKLFF
-	TRBV6-1	-	16	TRBJ2-1	TGTGCCAGCAGTGAGGACAGTGACCACTCCTACAATGAGCAGTTCTTC	CASSEDSDHSYNEQFF
TRBD1	TRBV25-1	-	15	TRBJ1-1	TGTGCCAGCAGCCGGGACAGATTCATGAACACTGAAGCTTTCTTT	CASSRDRFMNTEAFF
-	TRBV1	-	14	TRBJ2-3	TGCACCAGCAGATTAGCGGCTAGCACAGATACGCAGTATTTT	CTSRLAASTDTQYF
-	TRBV3-1/TRBV3-2	-	14	TRBJ1-5	TGTGCCAGCAGCCTACAACCCGGGGATCAGCCCCAGCATTTT	CASSLQPGDQPQHF
-	TRBV7-2	-	18	TRBJ2-7	TGTGCCAGCAGCTTAGATACAGGGTGGGTAGCATCCTCCTACGAGCAGTACTTC	CASSLDTGWVASSYEQYF
TRBD2	TRBV27	-	17	TRBJ2-3	TGTGCCAGCAGTTTATCGTATCCAGCGGGAGGGCCTGCTACGCAGTATTTT	CASSLSYPAGGPATQYF
TRBD2	TRBV6-5	-	15	TRBJ2-3	TGTGCCAGCTTTCCCAGCGGGAGGGCCCCCGATACGCAGTATTTT	CASFPSGRAPDTQYF
-	TRBV7-6	-	13	TRBJ2-7	TGTGCCAGCAGCTTGCGGGACAGCTACGAGCAGTACTTC	CASSLRDSYEQYF
-	TRBV13	-	17	TRBJ2-7	TGTGCCAGCAGCTTAGGCGGAGGGGTTAAGGCCCACTACGAGCAGTACTTC	CASSLGGGVKAHYEQYF
TRBD2	TRBV5-4	-	16	TRBJ2-5	TGTGCCAGCAGCTCTAGGACTAGCGGGTGGAAAGAGACCCAGTACTTC	CASSSRTSGWKETQYF
-	TRBV7-2	few	11	TRBJ1-2	TGTGCCAGCAGCTCCCGGGGGAGCTACACCTTC	CASSSRGSYTF
-	TRBV2	few	17	TRBJ2-1	TGTGCCAGCAGTGAACGCGCTTTTACTTTGGTTGACAATGAGCAGTTCTTC	CASSERAFTLVDNEQFF
TRBD2	TRBV27	-	14	TRBJ2-3	TGTGCCAGCAGTTGGACTAGCGGGAGTAATACGCAGTATTTT	CASSWTSGSNTQYF
TRBD1	TRBV5-6	once	15	TRBJ1-2	TGTGCCAGCAGCTCTTTACCGGGACAGCATTATGGCTACACCTTC	CASSSLPGQHYGYTF
-	TRBV11-2	-	14	TRBJ2-7	TGTGCCAGCAGCTTAGTACAGGGTTGGTACGAGCAGTACTTC	CASSLVQGWYEQYF
-	TRBV11-3	-	14	TRBJ2-5	TGTGCCAGCAGCCTCCCTACTAGTCCCGAGACCCAGTACTTC	CASSLPTSPETQYF
-	TRBV5-8	-	13	TRBJ1-5	TGTGCCAGCAGCTTCCCAGGGTATCAGCCCCAGCATTTT	CASSFPGYQPQHF
-	TRBV7-2	-	15	TRBJ1-2	TGTGCCAGCAGCTTAGTGGTTAACCAGAACTATGGCTACACCTTC	CASSLVVNQNYGYTF
-	TRBV25-1	once	17	TRBJ2-6	TGTGCCAGCAGTGACACCCAAACAGGGACTGGGGCCAACGTCCTGACTTTC	CASSDTQTGTGANVLTF
TRBD1	TRBV15	-	17	TRBJ1-2	TGTGCCACCAGGGCCTATACGGGACAGGGAAAGATTGATGGCTACACCTTC	CATRAYTGQGKIDGYTF
TRBD2	TRBV27	-	14	TRBJ2-7	TGTGCCAGCAGCCTGCGGGAGGGCCGGTACGAGCAGTACTTC	CASSLREGRYEQYF
-	TRBV10-3	-	11	TRBJ2-5	TGTGCCACCCTGTACCAAGAGACCCAGTACTTC	CATLYQETQYF